The clone carrying this TCR beta chain is a singleton in its sample. V lost 1 base, J lost 6 bases, and 9 bases stayed unmatched. The germline gives CDR1 LGHDT, CDR2 YNNKEL (reference sequence). The CDR3 sequence is 15 residues long. This sample stems from a study of blood T cell repertoires in COVID-19. Study details: Material from acute and convalescent COVID-19 was sourced from the United States, Italy and Spain. T cells, B-cell-depleted T cells, or PBMCs provided the cDNA or gDNA that served as material.

Per the original data handling: Cell counts per sample came from amplifying reference gene primers. Data came from immunoSEQ multiplex PCR; TCRdb stores just in-frame clones and leaves some out. V, J and clone size are taken as reported in that table, and D and trimming were inferred from the DNA itself. The sample shows 200,000 or so clones, approximately 85% of them seen only once. The gene calls are TRBV3-1 (or the pseudogene TRBV3-2) and TRBJ2-7; 7 nucleotides align to TRBD2. The receptor was derived from a man aged 55 to 70 with acute or convalescent COVID-19. Sample: peripheral blood. CDR3 in amino acids: CASSQVWGGSSEQYF. The CDR3 nucleotides are TGTGCCAGCAGCCAAGTTTGGGGGGGGTCGTCCGAGCAGTACTTC.